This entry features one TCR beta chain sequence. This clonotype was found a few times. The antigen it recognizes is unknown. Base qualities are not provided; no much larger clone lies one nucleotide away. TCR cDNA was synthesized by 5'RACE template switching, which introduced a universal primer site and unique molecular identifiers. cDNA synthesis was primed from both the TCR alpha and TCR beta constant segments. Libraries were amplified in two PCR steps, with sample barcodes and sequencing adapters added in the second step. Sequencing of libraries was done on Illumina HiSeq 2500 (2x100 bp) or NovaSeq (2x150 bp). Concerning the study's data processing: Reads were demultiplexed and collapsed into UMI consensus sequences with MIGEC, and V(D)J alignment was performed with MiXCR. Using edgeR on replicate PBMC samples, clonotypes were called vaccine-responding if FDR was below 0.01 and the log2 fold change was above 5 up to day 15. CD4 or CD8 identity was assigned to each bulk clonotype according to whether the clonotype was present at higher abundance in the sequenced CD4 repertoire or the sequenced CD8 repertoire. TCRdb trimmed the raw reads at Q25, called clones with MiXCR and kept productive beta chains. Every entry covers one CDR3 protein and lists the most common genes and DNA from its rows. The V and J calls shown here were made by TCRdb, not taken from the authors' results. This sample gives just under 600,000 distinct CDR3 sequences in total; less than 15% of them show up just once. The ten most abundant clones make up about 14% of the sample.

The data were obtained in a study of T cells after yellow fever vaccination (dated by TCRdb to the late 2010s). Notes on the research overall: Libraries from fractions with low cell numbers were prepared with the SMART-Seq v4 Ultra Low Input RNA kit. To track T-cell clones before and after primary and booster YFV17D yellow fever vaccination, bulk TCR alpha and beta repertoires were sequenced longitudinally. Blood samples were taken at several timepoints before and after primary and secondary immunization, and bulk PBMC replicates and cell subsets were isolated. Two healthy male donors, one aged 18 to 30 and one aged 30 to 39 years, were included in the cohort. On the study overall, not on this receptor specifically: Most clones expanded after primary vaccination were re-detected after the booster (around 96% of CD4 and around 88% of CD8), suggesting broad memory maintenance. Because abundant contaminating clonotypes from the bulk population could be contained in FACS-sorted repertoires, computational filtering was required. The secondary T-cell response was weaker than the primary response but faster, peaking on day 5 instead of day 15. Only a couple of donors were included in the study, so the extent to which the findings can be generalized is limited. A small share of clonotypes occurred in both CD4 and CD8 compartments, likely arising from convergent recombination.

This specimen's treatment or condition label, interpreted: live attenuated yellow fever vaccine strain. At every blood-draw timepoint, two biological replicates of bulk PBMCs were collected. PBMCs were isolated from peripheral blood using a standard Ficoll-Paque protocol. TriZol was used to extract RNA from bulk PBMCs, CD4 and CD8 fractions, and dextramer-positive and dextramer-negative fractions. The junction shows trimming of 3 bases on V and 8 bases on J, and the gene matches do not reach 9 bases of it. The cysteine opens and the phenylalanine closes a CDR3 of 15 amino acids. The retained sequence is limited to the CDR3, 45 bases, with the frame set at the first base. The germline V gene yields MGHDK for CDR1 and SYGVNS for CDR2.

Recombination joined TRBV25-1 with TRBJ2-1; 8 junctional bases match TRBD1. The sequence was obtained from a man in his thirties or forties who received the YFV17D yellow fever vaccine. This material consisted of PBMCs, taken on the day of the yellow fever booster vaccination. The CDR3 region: CASSEPDRGGDEQFF. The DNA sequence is TGTGCCAGCAGTGAGCCCGACAGGGGTGGGGATGAGCAGTTCTTC.